Each of the 10 T cell receptor beta chains below was sequenced from the same sample in a study of blood T cells in healthy people across ages. PCR was performed a second time for roughly 7 to 12 cycles using a sample-barcoded 5' primer and a J-beta primer mix. TCRdb re-derived calls from the 5' RACE reads in MiXCR, one entry per CDR3 protein. The sample lists over a million distinct CDR3 sequences; 59% were seen once. The specimen sequenced was blood. The receptors here all came from a young man in good health.

This clonotype has only one observation. The genes are TRBV7-9 and TRBJ2-5, with D tentatively TRBD2 (5 bases). Germline V lookup: CDR1 SEHNR, CDR2 FQNEAQ (reference sequence). The CDR3 loop spans 16 amino acids. V lost 2 bases and J 11 bases, leaving 24 bases between the germline ends. CDR3 in amino acids: CASSLQLAPTYNEQYF. The CDR3 nucleotides read TGTGCCAGCAGCTTACAGCTAGCACCAACCTACAATGAGCAGTACTTC.

This chain links TRBV6-1 with TRBJ2-1; unclear D gene. Trimming removed 3 bases at V and 7 bases at J, with 16 bases between. The CDR3 is made up of 15 amino acids. The germline gives CDR1 MNHNS, CDR2 SASEGT. CDR3 nucleotide sequence: TGTGCCAGCAGTGAGACCCCGGACCCTCGGAATGAGCAGTTCTTC. It specifies CASSETPDPRNEQFF.

The V call is TRBV3-1, the J call TRBJ2-1, with 7 bases aligning to TRBD2. After removal of 3 bases from V and 6 bases from J, the junction contained 5 bases not matched to a gene. Germline V gene lookup returns CDR1 LGHDT and CDR2 YNNKEL (reference sequence). This CDR3 is built from 14 residues. The CDR3 sequence is CASSHRGGVNEQFF. The CDR3 nucleotides read TGTGCCAGCAGCCATCGCGGGGGTGTCAATGAGCAGTTCTTC.

V usage is TRBV7-2 and J usage is TRBJ1-1; possible D gene TRBD1, 5 bases. This CDR3 is 14 amino acids long. V lost 1 base and J lost 2, with 8 bases in between. Germline CDR1 is SGHTA and CDR2 is FQGNSA. The CDR3 is CASSLGQINTEAFF. CDR3 nucleotides: TGTGCCAGCAGCTTAGGACAGATAAACACTGAAGCTTTCTTT.

This chain connects TRBV4-2 to TRBJ2-7; tentatively, D is TRBD2 (5 bases). This CDR3 is 13 amino acids long. CDR1 is LGHNA, CDR2 YNFKEQ, per germline. The ends were cut back, 4 bases at V and 5 bases at J, with 12 bases in the middle. The CDR3 region has the DNA TGTGCCAGCAGCCCCCGGGGATCTCACGAGCAGTACTTC. Protein product: CASSPRGSHEQYF.

V gene TRBV24-1 combines with J gene TRBJ2-3; 9 bases are shared with TRBD2. Trimming removed 3 bases from V and 2 bases from J; junction bases left unmatched: 8. CDR1 is KGHDR, CDR2 SFDVKD, per germline. This CDR3 has 17 amino acids. The CDR3 DNA sequence: TGTGCCACCAGTGATGCAATAGCGGGGGAGCTCACAGATACGCAGTATTTT. Translating it yields CATSDAIAGELTDTQYF.

The chain joins TRBV7-8 to TRBJ2-3; TRBD2 aligns across 7 bases. Germline assignment: CDR1 SGHVS and CDR2 FQNEAQ. This CDR3 spans 16 amino acids. The V segment lost 5 bases and the J segment 4 bases; nucleotides outside the gene matches: 12. CDR3 in amino acids: CASSPGAGLAPDTQYF. CDR3 in DNA: TGTGCCAGCAGCCCGGGAGCGGGATTAGCCCCAGATACGCAGTATTTT.

The chain couples TRBV29-1 to TRBJ2-7, with TRBD1 identical over 7 bases. The trim removed 4 bases at V and 4 bases at J, leaving 7 bases unmatched. CDR3 length: 13 amino acids. CDR1 is SQVTM, CDR2 ANQGSEA, per germline. The CDR3 reads CSVAPRQGYEQYF. CDR3 nucleotides: TGCAGCGTTGCTCCACGACAGGGTTACGAGCAGTACTTC.

This chain joins TRBV6-5 and TRBJ2-7; D may be TRBD2 (6 bases). The germline V gene encodes CDR1 MNHEY and CDR2 SVGAGI. The ends were cut back, 0 bases at V and 2 bases at J, with 11 bases in the middle. This CDR3 is built from 15 residues. CDR3 protein: CASSYSAGRAYEQYF. CDR3 bases: TGTGCCAGCAGTTACTCGGCGGGACGGGCCTACGAGCAGTACTTC.

This clonotype turned up a few times. V usage is TRBV2 and J usage is TRBJ1-2; 7 bases are a match to TRBD1. This CDR3 comprises 14 residues. Looked up from germline, CDR1 is SNHLY and CDR2 is FYNNEI. After removal of 8 bases from V and 6 bases from J, the junction contained 12 bases not matched to a gene. CDR3 sequence reads: CASDTGAVVDGYTF. The CDR3, as DNA: TGTGCCAGCGATACAGGGGCGGTTGTGGATGGCTACACCTTC.